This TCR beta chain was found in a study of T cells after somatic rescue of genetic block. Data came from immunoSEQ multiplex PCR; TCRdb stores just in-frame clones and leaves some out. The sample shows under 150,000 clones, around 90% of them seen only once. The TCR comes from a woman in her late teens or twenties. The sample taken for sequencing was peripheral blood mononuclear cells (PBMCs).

CDR3 bases: TGTGCCAGTAAGGAGGGGCCAAATCAGCCCCAGCATTTT. Protein sequence: CASKEGPNQPQHF. The V and J genes are TRBV19 and TRBJ1-5; weak D call: TRBD1 (5 bases). The CDR3 totals 13 residues. The germline gives CDR1 LNHDA, CDR2 SQIVND (reference sequence). With 7 bases removed from V and 4 bases from J, the gap between germline ends came to 11 bases.